The source of this T cell receptor (beta chain) is a study of blood T cell repertoires in COVID-19. Study-wide context: Sites in the United States, Italy and Spain provided acute and convalescent COVID-19 samples. PBMCs, B-cell-depleted T cells, or T cells were the source of the cDNA or gDNA that made up the material.

Under the authors' procedure: The authors estimated nucleated cell counts from reference gene primer amplification. Assay used: immunoSEQ multiplex PCR; TCRdb lists only in-frame clones, some missing. D and trimming come from the DNA, and the V and J calls and clone size come from that table. The repertoire holds around 72,000 clones, with roughly 90% as singletons. V dropped 4 bases and J dropped 2; count of bases not matched to a gene: 6. Germline-derived CDR1 and CDR2 are SGHAT and FQNNGV. The CDR3 sequence is 16 residues long. The sample was peripheral blood. The TCR comes from a man aged 45-65 years with acute or convalescent COVID-19. This chain uses TRBV11-2 with TRBJ1-3, with TRBD1 matching 9 bases. This CDR3 reads CASSSMWTGAGNTIYF. The CDR3 DNA follows: TGTGCCAGCAGCTCGATGTGGACAGGGGCTGGAAACACCATATATTTT.